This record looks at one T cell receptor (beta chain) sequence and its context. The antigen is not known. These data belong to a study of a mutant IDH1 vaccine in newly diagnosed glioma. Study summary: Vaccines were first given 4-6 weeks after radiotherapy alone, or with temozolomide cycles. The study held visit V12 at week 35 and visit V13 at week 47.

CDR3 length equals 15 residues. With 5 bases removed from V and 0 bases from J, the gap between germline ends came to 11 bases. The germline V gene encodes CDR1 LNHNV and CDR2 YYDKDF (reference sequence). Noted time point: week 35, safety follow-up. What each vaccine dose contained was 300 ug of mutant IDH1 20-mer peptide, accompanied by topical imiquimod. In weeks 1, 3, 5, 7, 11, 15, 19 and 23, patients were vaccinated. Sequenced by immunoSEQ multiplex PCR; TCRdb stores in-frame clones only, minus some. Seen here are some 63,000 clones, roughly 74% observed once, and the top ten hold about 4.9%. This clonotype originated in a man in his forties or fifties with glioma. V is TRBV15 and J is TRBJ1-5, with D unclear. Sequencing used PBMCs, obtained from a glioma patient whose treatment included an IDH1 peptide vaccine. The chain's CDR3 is CATSPWVVSNQPQHF. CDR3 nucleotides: TGTGCCACCAGCCCTTGGGTAGTTAGCAATCAGCCCCAGCATTTT. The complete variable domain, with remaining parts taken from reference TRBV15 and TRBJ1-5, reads DAMVIQNPRYQVTQFGKPVTLSCSQTLNHNVMYWYQQKSSQAPKLLFHYYDKDFNNEADTPDNFQSRRPNTSFCFLDIRSPGLGDTAMYLCATSPWVVSNQPQHFGDGTRLSIL.